The present T cell receptor (beta chain) was sequenced within a study of T cells in Graves' hyperthyroidism and ophthalmopathy. This clonotype has a count of ten or more. Germline V lookup: CDR1 ENHRY, CDR2 SYGVKD. V lost 6 bases and J lost 2, with 13 bases in between. The CDR3 sequence is 14 residues long. The TCR beta CDR3 regions underwent amplification using RNA transcripts as the source. First-round RT-PCR with HTBI primers amplified the TCR CDR3 region. MiXCR was run by TCRdb on the multiplex PCR reads, yielding one entry per CDR3 protein. The profile shows about 96,000 distinct CDR3 sequences, just over 50% of them singletons.

The chain employs TRBV10-3 and TRBJ1-1, with D perhaps TRBD1 (5 bases). The specimen sequenced was blood. This receptor was obtained from a woman aged 35 to 49 with Graves' hyperthyroidism. This chain's CDR3 is CAIRPADRNTEAFF. The CDR3 region has the DNA TGTGCCATCAGACCCGCCGACAGAAACACTGAAGCTTTCTTT.